The 14 T cell receptor beta chains below all came from one sample that was sequenced in a study of shared clonotypes between healthy human individuals. This table comes from immunoSEQ multiplex PCR, and its TCRdb copy is limited to in-frame clones, with some not included. Of fewer than 550,000 clones in the sample, 60% to 80% were seen once. Sequencing used PBMCs. All receptors come from a woman aged 40-49 years in good health. Some clones in this sample may be carry-over from other donors' samples.

V usage is TRBV7-8 and J usage is TRBJ1-4; D not certain. Germline-derived CDR1 and CDR2 are SGHVS and FQNEAQ. Trimming stripped 1 base from V and 3 bases from J, with 15 bases between. The CDR3 has 17 amino acids. CDR3 amino acids: CASSLGRSRAPNEKLFF. Here the CDR3 DNA reads TGTGCCAGCAGCTTAGGGCGCTCCCGGGCCCCTAATGAAAAACTGTTTTTT.

The chain links TRBV7-8 to TRBJ2-5; D possibly corresponds to TRBD2 (6 bases). V was trimmed by 5 bases and J by 4 bases, leaving 17 bases between them. CDR3 length: 15 amino acids. Germline CDR1 is SGHVS and CDR2 is FQNEAQ. CDR3: CASSPGGGLRETQYF. The CDR3 DNA is TGTGCCAGCAGCCCCGGTGGAGGGTTACGAGAGACCCAGTACTTC. The full variable domain, in which reference TRBV7-8 and TRBJ2-5 provide the parts outside the CDR3, is GAGVSQSPRYKVAKRGQDVALRCDPISGHVSLFWYQQALGQGPEFLTYFQNEAQLDKSGLPSDRFFAERPEGSVSTLKIQRTQQEDSAVYLCASSPGGGLRETQYFGPGTRLLVL.

This chain links TRBV27 with TRBJ1-1; 10 bases match TRBD1. Germline V lookup: CDR1 MNHEY, CDR2 SMNVEV (reference sequence). After removal of 7 bases from V and 5 bases from J, the junction contained 10 bases not matched to a gene. The CDR3 sequence is 15 residues long. The CDR3: CASTGQGKGRTEAFF. The CDR3 DNA follows: TGTGCCAGCACGGGACAGGGGAAAGGAAGAACTGAAGCTTTCTTT.

This clone was recorded at least ten times. This sequence joins TRBV11-2 and TRBJ2-7, with D possibly called TRBD1 or TRBD2 (6 bases each). Per the germline V gene, CDR1 is SGHAT and CDR2 is FQNNGV. V dropped 5 bases and J dropped 0 bases, with 20 bases sitting between them. This CDR3 spans 17 amino acids. CDR3 coding DNA: TGTGCCAGCAGCACCAGCCGGGGGCGGAAAAGCTCCTACGAGCAGTACTTC. Protein product: CASSTSRGRKSSYEQYF.

This clone came up a few times. The CDR3 sequence: CASSFASHEKLFF. Written as DNA, the CDR3 is TGTGCCAGCAGTTTTGCAAGTCACGAAAAACTGTTTTTT. The chain has TRBV27 and TRBJ1-4; no firm D call. The V end lost 3 bases, the J end lost 8 bases, and 10 bases lay between the germline ends. This CDR3 contains 13 residues. The V gene's germline CDR1 is MNHEY and CDR2 SMNVEV (reference sequence).

This clone has only a few counts. CDR3 in amino acids: CASSLGGQGATGYTF. CDR3 nucleotide sequence: TGTGCCAGCAGCTTAGGGGGACAGGGAGCGACCGGCTACACCTTC. The chain recombines TRBV7-8 with TRBJ1-2; TRBD1 agrees at 9 bases. V shed 1 base, J shed 8 bases, and the junction held 8 bases outside the gene matches. The CDR3 length is 15 residues. Germline assignment: CDR1 SGHVS and CDR2 FQNEAQ.

The chain is built from TRBV19 and TRBJ1-2; no firm D call. The CDR3 spans 14 residues. The germline V gene has CDR1 LNHDA and CDR2 SQIVND (reference sequence). V dropped 2 bases and J dropped 0 bases, with 7 bases sitting between them. The CDR3 nucleotides are TGTGCCAGTAGTATAACGGGAACTAACTATGGCTACACCTTC. It yields the protein CASSITGTNYGYTF.

The chain carries TRBV7-2 and TRBJ1-2; 7 bases are shared with TRBD1. The J segment lost 1 base and the V segment lost 5 bases, leaving 4 bases of the junction unmatched. Germline CDR1 reads SGHTA; CDR2 reads FQGNSA. This CDR3 region has 14 residues. The CDR3 DNA follows: TGTGCCAGCAGCACCCGACAGGGTAACTATGGCTACACCTTC. Translation gives CASSTRQGNYGYTF.

The chain combines TRBV19 with TRBJ2-1; D call uncertain. Trimming took 4 bases from V and 6 from J, leaving 19 bases between them. This CDR3 is built from 16 residues. CDR1 and CDR2 (germline): LNHDA, SQIVND (reference sequence). CDR3 region: CASSTPGLLQPNEQFF. In DNA, the CDR3 is TGTGCCAGTAGTACACCGGGTCTATTACAACCCAATGAGCAGTTCTTC.

The chain has TRBV18 and TRBJ2-1, with D possibly TRBD2 on 5 matching bases. With 1 base removed from V and 0 bases from J, the gap between germline ends came to 7 bases. The CDR3 is 15 amino acids. Germline CDR1 reads KGHSH; CDR2 reads LQKENI. The CDR3 DNA reads TGTGCCAGCTCACCACGTGGGAGCTCCTACAATGAGCAGTTCTTC. It codes for CASSPRGSSYNEQFF.

This clone showed up just a few times. V is TRBV6-4 and J is TRBJ2-3, with 13 positions matching TRBD2. The CDR3 loop spans 15 amino acids. The V gene's germline CDR1 is MRHNA and CDR2 SNTAGT. The V and J ends lost 5 bases and 4 bases, in that order; junction bases with no gene match: 3. The CDR3: CASSRTSGSADTQYF. The DNA for the CDR3 is TGTGCCAGCAGTCGGACTAGCGGGAGCGCAGATACGCAGTATTTT.

The chain employs TRBV4-1 and TRBJ2-2; 12 bases agree with TRBD2. The CDR3 has 18 residues. After removal of 1 base from V and 4 bases from J, the junction contained 7 bases not matched to a gene. Germline V gives CDR1 MGHRA, CDR2 YSYEKL. The CDR3 DNA follows: TGCGCCAGCAGCCAAGGACTAGCGGGAGCTCCCGGCACCGGGGAGCTGTTTTTT. Protein product: CASSQGLAGAPGTGELFF.

V usage is TRBV7-8 and J usage is TRBJ2-7; 10 bases match TRBD2. The CDR3 is made up of 15 amino acids. Germline V gives CDR1 SGHVS, CDR2 FQNEAQ. V gave up 6 bases and J gave up 2 bases; unmatched junction bases: 7. The CDR3 spells CASRYGLAETYEQYF. In DNA form, the CDR3 reads TGTGCCAGCAGATACGGACTAGCGGAGACCTACGAGCAGTACTTC.

This clone was detected ten times or more. The chain uses TRBV27 and TRBJ2-1; 10 bases line up with TRBD2. The V and J ends lost 6 bases and 8 bases, in that order; junction bases with no gene match: 13. The CDR3 has 16 amino acids. The germline V gene encodes CDR1 MNHEY and CDR2 SMNVEV (reference sequence). The CDR3 loop reads CASSLLAAGGPHEQFF. The CDR3 coding sequence is TGTGCCAGCAGCCTATTAGCAGCGGGAGGGCCGCATGAGCAGTTCTTC.